This is a list of T cell receptor beta chains from one sample in a study of blood T cell repertoires in COVID-19. Sequencing was performed with immunoSEQ multiplex PCR; in TCRdb, only in-frame clones are kept and a portion is missing. The profile covers approximately 120,000 clones, with around 82% appearing a single time and almost 4.5% taken by the ten largest. The sequenced sample was peripheral blood. These TCRs come from a human donor in a cohort sampled during active or convalescent COVID-19. The CDR3 runs from the conserved cysteine through the conserved F or W. The D gene is left open where the match is weak. Part of the rows lack a size; the others show once, few, many or a class for expanded clones.

abundance | j_gene | d_gene | v_gene | CDR3nt | CDR3aa
. | TRBJ1-5 | . | TRBV6-2/TRBV6-3 | TGTGCCAGCAGTTTGTGGGCACTTAATCAGCCCCAGCATTTT | CASSLWALNQPQHF
. | TRBJ1-4 | . | TRBV15 | TGTGCCACCAGCAGAGATCTTGCTAAGGGGGAAAAACTGTTTTTT | CATSRDLAKGEKLFF
. | TRBJ2-5 | TRBD2 | TRBV15 | TGTGCCACCAGCCGGGGACTAGCGGGGCCCGAGGAAGAGACCCAGTACTTC | CATSRGLAGPEEETQYF
. | TRBJ2-2 | . | TRBV7-3 | TGTGCCAGCAGCTTACAGAGGACCGGGGAGCTGTTTTTT | CASSLQRTGELFF
once | TRBJ2-3 | . | TRBV2 | TGTGCCAGCTCCCCGGGACATCGGGATACGCAGTATTTT | CASSPGHRDTQYF
. | TRBJ2-3 | TRBD2 | TRBV6-5 | TGTGCCAGCAGTTATGGGACTAGCCCAAGGAGGACGCAGTATTTT | CASSYGTSPRRTQYF
few | TRBJ1-2 | . | TRBV11-2 | TGTGCCAGCAGCCAGGGTCGTTGGCAGGATATCTATGGCTACACCTTC | CASSQGRWQDIYGYTF
. | TRBJ2-5 | . | TRBV29-1 | TGCAGCGCCTATCTAGCGAGCGGGGAGACCCAGTACTTC | CSAYLASGETQYF
. | TRBJ2-7 | . | TRBV28 | TGTGCCAGCAGTTTATGGGCGGTATCCTACGAGCAGTACTTC | CASSLWAVSYEQYF
few | TRBJ2-1 | . | TRBV15 | TGTGCCACCAGCAGGGCCTCCTACAATGAGCAGTTCTTC | CATSRASYNEQFF
. | TRBJ2-2 | . | TRBV12-3/TRBV12-4 | TGTGCCAGCAGTTTAAGGGGAACCGGGGAGCTGTTTTTT | CASSLRGTGELFF
. | TRBJ1-2 | TRBD1 | TRBV28 | TGTGCCAGCAGTCTAAATGAGGGGGCGGGGGGCTACACCTTC | CASSLNEGAGGYTF
. | TRBJ2-1 | TRBD2 | TRBV7-8 | TGTGCCAGCAGCTTTGGGGGACTAGCGGGAGCTGGTGAGCAGTTCTTC | CASSFGGLAGAGEQFF
. | TRBJ2-1 | TRBD2 | TRBV4-3 | TGCGCCAGCAGCCCACAAAGGGCTCAGCGGGGGCCTCACAATGAGCAGTTCTTC | CASSPQRAQRGPHNEQFF
. | TRBJ1-5 | . | TRBV19 | TGTGCCAGTAGTATAGTGCGGGAGGGCAATCAGCCCCAGCATTTT | CASSIVREGNQPQHF
few | TRBJ2-2 | TRBD1 | TRBV2 | TGTGCCAGCGTAGGACAGGGGTGGACCGGGGAGCTGTTTTTT | CASVGQGWTGELFF
once | TRBJ2-2 | . | TRBV19 | TGTGCCAGTAGTACAGGGGGGCGAGGGAACACCGGGGAGCTGTTTTTT | CASSTGGRGNTGELFF
. | TRBJ2-2 | . | TRBV15 | TGTGCCACCAGCAGAGAATATGGGAGAACCGGGGAGCTGTTTTTT | CATSREYGRTGELFF
. | TRBJ2-7 | TRBD1 | TRBV6-6 | TGTGCCAGTACAGACAGGGTCCAATCCTACGAGCAGTACTTC | CASTDRVQSYEQYF
. | TRBJ1-1 | TRBD1 | TRBV19 | TGTGCCAGTAGTATTATTACAGGGGTAGAAGCTTTCTTT | CASSIITGVEAFF
. | TRBJ2-3 | . | TRBV5-6 | TGTGCCAGCAGCTTCCCGGGGGATACGCAGTATTTT | CASSFPGDTQYF
. | TRBJ2-7 | . | TRBV11-3 | TGTGCCAGCAGCACTCTCCAGGGTTCCGAGCAGTACTTC | CASSTLQGSEQYF
. | TRBJ1-2 | . | TRBV6-5 | TGTGCCAGCAGTCGCTCCCCTACAGGGCTCTATGGCTACACCTTC | CASSRSPTGLYGYTF
once | TRBJ2-7 | . | TRBV6-2/TRBV6-3 | TGTGCCAGCAGTTACTCGTCCGGACAAATCTACGAGCAGTACTTC | CASSYSSGQIYEQYF
. | TRBJ2-1 | . | TRBV7-3 | TGTGCCAGCAGTCCCACCATGGGGAGTGGGTACAATGAGCAGTTCTTC | CASSPTMGSGYNEQFF
few | TRBJ2-7 | TRBD2 | TRBV19 | TGTGCCAGTAGTATAGCGAGCGGGAGGAGGTACGAGCAGTACTTC | CASSIASGRRYEQYF
. | TRBJ2-1 | TRBD2 | TRBV9 | TGTGCCAGCAGCGCAGAAGCGGGGGGACTCTACAATGAGCAGTTCTTC | CASSAEAGGLYNEQFF
. | TRBJ2-1 | TRBD2 | TRBV24-1 | TGTGCCACCAGTGATTTGGGCACTAGCGGACCATACAATGAGCAGTTCTTC | CATSDLGTSGPYNEQFF
. | TRBJ1-1 | . | TRBV11-2 | TGTGCCAGCAGCTTACGGGGGGGAAACACTGAAGCTTTCTTT | CASSLRGGNTEAFF
few | TRBJ2-4 | . | TRBV4-3 | TGCGCCAGCAGCCAGGCTCCTTCCATCGACAGCGAGGGGGGGTTAGCCAAAAACATTCAGTACTTC | CASSQAPSIDSEGGLAKNIQYF
once | TRBJ2-5 | TRBD1 | TRBV29-1 | TGCAGCGGTGAAATGGACAGGGGGGGGACCCAGTACTTC | CSGEMDRGGTQYF
. | TRBJ1-5 | TRBD1 | TRBV6-5 | TGTGCCAGCAGTTCTACCCAGGGGGTAGGGAATCAGCCCCAGCATTTT | CASSSTQGVGNQPQHF
. | TRBJ1-1 | TRBD1 | TRBV6-6 | TGTGCCAGCACACGGGAGAGGGGGCTGAACACTGAAGCTTTCTTT | CASTRERGLNTEAFF
. | TRBJ2-4 | TRBD2 | TRBV20-1 | TGCAGTGCTAGTGTAACCCTCGGGGGGGCCGCGGTTGAGAGAACGATAGCCAAAAACATTCAGTACTTC | CSASVTLGGAAVERTIAKNIQYF
. | TRBJ2-2 | TRBD1 | TRBV2 | TGTGCCAGCATAGCGGACAGGGTCACCGGGGAGCTGTTTTTT | CASIADRVTGELFF
. | TRBJ1-1 | . | TRBV10-2 | TGCGCCAGCAGGGCCAGGGTTACTGAAGCTTTCTTT | CASRARVTEAFF
. | TRBJ1-4 | TRBD1 | TRBV19 | TGTGCCAGTAGTACCACAGGGGGCAGTGGTGAAAAACTGTTTTTT | CASSTTGGSGEKLFF
. | TRBJ2-1 | . | TRBV5-4 | TGTGCCAGCAGCTTGCCGGGGGGCCGTTACAATGAGCAGTTCTTC | CASSLPGGRYNEQFF
. | TRBJ1-4 | TRBD1 | TRBV7-2 | TGTGCCAGCAGCTTAGCACTGACTAGGGCAGGGGGCTATGAAAAACTGTTTTTT | CASSLALTRAGGYEKLFF
. | TRBJ1-1 | . | TRBV4-3 | TGCGCCAGCAGCCGCTCCGGGCGGGGGAACACTGAAGCTTTCTTT | CASSRSGRGNTEAFF
. | TRBJ1-2 | . | TRBV5-1 | TGCGCCAGCAGAACTATTTCAGACAGTCTTGATGGCTACACCTTC | CASRTISDSLDGYTF
. | TRBJ2-7 | TRBD1 | TRBV10-3 | TGTGCCATCAGTAGAACAGGGGAGATAGACTACGAGCAGTACTTC | CAISRTGEIDYEQYF
. | TRBJ1-2 | TRBD1 | TRBV7-2 | TGTGCCAGCAGCCCTGCTGGACAGGAGTATGGCTACACCTTC | CASSPAGQEYGYTF
once | TRBJ2-7 | . | TRBV5-1 | TGCGCCAGCAGCTTGGTAGTTATCCAGGGCTACTCCTACGAGCAGTACTTC | CASSLVVIQGYSYEQYF
. | TRBJ1-1 | TRBD1 | TRBV28 | TGTGCCAGTCAGGGGGCTTGGTCCATGAACACTGAAGCTTTCTTT | CASQGAWSMNTEAFF
few | TRBJ2-1 | TRBD1 | TRBV18 | TGTGCCAGCTCACCAGACAGGGCCACAACAAGCAATGAGCAGTTCTTC | CASSPDRATTSNEQFF
. | TRBJ1-1 | . | TRBV27 | TGTGCCAGCAGATCATCTGAGACTGAAGCTTTCTTT | CASRSSETEAFF
once | TRBJ1-1 | TRBD1 | TRBV5-8 | TGTGCCAGCAGCTTGGGACAGGGCGCGGACACTGAAGCTTTCTTT | CASSLGQGADTEAFF
. | TRBJ1-5 | . | TRBV10-3 | TGTGCCATCAGTGGGGGCAGTAGCAATCAGCCCCAGCATTTT | CAISGGSSNQPQHF
. | TRBJ1-1 | . | TRBV7-2 | TGTGCCAGCAGCTTTCAGGCGAACACTGAAGCTTTCTTT | CASSFQANTEAFF
. | TRBJ2-7 | TRBD2 | TRBV7-9 | TGTGCCAGCACCCCGGGGGGGGGCGAGCAGTACTTC | CASTPGGGEQYF
. | TRBJ1-6 | . | TRBV5-1 | TGCGCCAGCAGCGCCCGGACAGTGATATATAATTCACCCCTCCACTTT | CASSARTVIYNSPLHF